This T cell receptor (beta chain) was identified in a study of blood T cell repertoires in COVID-19. Germline V gene sequence: CDR1 PRHDT, CDR2 FYEKMQ (reference sequence). The CDR3 is 15 amino acids. Trimming removed 2 bases at V and 0 bases at J, with 7 bases between. Profiling relied on immunoSEQ multiplex PCR, and the TCRdb table lists in-frame clones only, not all of them. Of roughly 250,000 clones in the sample, about 86% were seen once. The sequence derives from a woman of 80 years or more with acute or convalescent COVID-19. Material for sequencing was peripheral blood. The gene calls are TRBV13 and TRBJ2-2, with D perhaps matching TRBD2 (5 bases). CDR3 sequence (DNA): TGTGCCAGCAGCTTATCGACTACGAACACCGGGGAGCTGTTTTTT. Translated, it gives CASSLSTTNTGELFF.